This T cell receptor (beta chain) is drawn from a study of early T cells in non-severe SARS-CoV-2 infection. This clonotype was detected ten times or more. Unique molecular identifiers (one per individual cDNA molecule) were attached. MiXCR was run by TCRdb on the 5' RACE reads, yielding one entry per CDR3 protein. The table shows approximately 35,000 distinct CDR3 sequences, with under 4.5% occurring only once. The CDR3 is made up of 13 amino acids. Germline V gene sequence: CDR1 SGHTA, CDR2 FQGNSA. V was cut by 5 bases and J by 9 bases, with 16 bases left in between. This chain connects TRBV7-2 to TRBJ2-5; a weak D match, TRBD2 (5 bases). The material sequenced was whole blood. The TCR originated in an adult who was a healthcare worker with PCR-confirmed SARS-CoV-2 infection or an uninfected control (not recorded which). The CDR3 here is CASSLDSGQAQYF. The CDR3 bases are TGTGCCAGCAGCCTGGACTCCGGCCAGGCCCAGTACTTC.